A single sample is the source of the 23 T cell receptor beta chains below, sequenced in a study of vaccination effects on CD4 cells after COVID-19 (dated by TCRdb to 2021 to 2024). To identify antigen-specific CD4+ T cell clonotypes by their expansion, the ViraFEST assay first stimulated PBMC with viral peptide pools and then applied TCR sequencing. After around ten days of culture, CD4+ T cells were isolated with the EasySep CD4+ T cell isolation kit. Participants received two doses of either the BNT162b2 or the mRNA-1273 mRNA SARS-CoV-2 vaccine. The antigens of these receptors remain unknown. Receptor libraries were prepared by the immunoSEQ multiplex PCR assay. TCRdb obtained this table from immuneACCESS and retained in-frame rearrangements with V and J assigned. These tables miss some clones; where compared with another copy, unresolved V genes account for less than half of the shortfall, and the remainder is unexplained. This sample comprises 55,000 to 70,000 clones, roughly three quarters of them detected only once. The ten biggest clones cover more than 0.85% of the sample.

The sample in question was CD4+ T cells from PBMCs cultured with HCoV-OC43 spike peptides, obtained after COVID-19 vaccination. The label giving this sample's cell subset or site can be read as: HCoV-OC43 spike overlapping peptide pool stimulation. The source of these receptors is a human donor who received a COVID-19 vaccine.

The CDR3 loop is CASRGWGGRGETQYF. The DNA of the CDR3 is TGTGCCAGCAGGGGGTGGGGGGGACGCGGAGAGACCCAGTACTTC. The rearrangement uses TRBV27 and TRBJ2-5, with 7 bases aligning to TRBD2. The CDR3 runs to 15 residues. In germline, CDR1 is MNHEY, CDR2 SMNVEV (reference sequence). Germline trimming cut 6 bases from V and 4 bases from J; bases unmatched to any gene: 11.

The rearrangement joins TRBV5-1 to TRBJ2-7; TRBD2 aligns across 9 bases. Germline CDR1 and CDR2: SGHRS and YFSETQ. Trimming took 0 bases from V and 2 from J; bases not matched to a gene: 6. This CDR3 spans 16 amino acids. DNA of the CDR3: TGCGCCAGCAGCTTGGAGGTTAGCGGGGGCCCCTACGAGCAGTACGTC. Translated: CASSLEVSGGPYEQYV.

The V gene is TRBV6-5, the J gene TRBJ1-1, with D uncertain. From germline, CDR1 is MNHEY and CDR2 SVGAGI. The V gene lost 7 bases and the J gene lost 8 bases, with 14 bases spanning the gap. There are 12 residues in the CDR3. This CDR3 reads CASTENFPEAFF. In DNA, the CDR3 is TGTGCCAGCACCGAAAATTTCCCAGAAGCTTTCTTT.

The chain uses TRBV18 and TRBJ2-5; D perhaps matches TRBD1 (7 bases). The CDR3 runs 18 residues. Germline V gene sequence: CDR1 KGHSH, CDR2 LQKENI. Trimming pared 3 bases from V and 5 bases from J, leaving 25 bases between. This CDR3 is CASSPTGTAGQLAETQYF. Here the CDR3 DNA reads TGTGCCAGCTCACCTACCGGGACGGCGGGACAGCTAGCGGAGACCCAGTACTTC. Full variable domain (missing parts from reference TRBV18 and TRBJ2-5): NAGVMQNPRHLVRRRGQEARLRCSPMKGHSHVYWYRQLPEEGLKFMVYLQKENIIDESGMPKERFSAEFPKEGPSILRIQQVVRGDSAAYFCASSPTGTAGQLAETQYFGPGTRLLVL.

This clone was found a few times. The rearrangement links TRBV7-9 to TRBJ2-7, with D uncertain. This CDR3 is 12 amino acids long. V lost 2 bases and J 7 bases, leaving 9 bases between the germline ends. The germline V gene encodes CDR1 SEHNR and CDR2 FQNEAQ (reference sequence). CDR3 DNA sequence: TGTGCCAGCAGCTTATCTGGTGGGGAGCAGTACGTC. Protein sequence: CASSLSGGEQYV.

This chain uses TRBV3-1 (or the pseudogene TRBV3-2) with TRBJ2-3; the D is unclear. V lost 3 bases and J lost 10, with 11 bases in between. The germline CDR1 and CDR2 sequences are LGHDT and YNNKEL (reference sequence). The CDR3 spans 12 residues. CDR3 residues: CASSHRSIPQYF. CDR3 coding DNA: TGTGCCAGCAGCCACAGATCCATCCCGCAGTATTTT.

The chain recombines TRBV6-5 with TRBJ1-2, with D perhaps TRBD1 (5 bases). From germline, CDR1 is MNHEY and CDR2 SVGAGI. This CDR3 is 14 amino acids long. Trimming took off 6 bases at V and 6 bases at J, with 17 bases between the two ends. CDR3 sequence: CASSLTGFVDGYTF. The CDR3 DNA sequence: TGTGCCAGCAGCCTTACAGGCTTCGTCGATGGCTACACCTTC.

The chain employs TRBV2 and TRBJ1-5, with 8 bases that match TRBD1. V lost 6 bases, J lost 2 bases, and 0 bases stayed unmatched. CDR3 length: 13 amino acids. Germline V gene lookup returns CDR1 SNHLY and CDR2 FYNNEI. CDR3 nucleotide sequence: TGTGCCAGCAGGGACAGGGGCAATCAGCCCCAGCATTTT. Protein product: CASRDRGNQPQHF.

The rearrangement links TRBV5-5 to TRBJ1-5; 7 nucleotides match TRBD1. The ends lost 4 bases at V and 3 bases at J; junction bases unmatched: 4. This CDR3 spans 14 amino acids. Germline values: CDR1 SGHKS, CDR2 YYEKEE (reference sequence). The CDR3, as DNA: TGTGCCAGCAGCAAGACAGGGACCAATCAGCCCCAGCATTTT. It specifies CASSKTGTNQPQHF.

This CDR3 reads CASSMSQETQYF. CDR3 nucleotide sequence: TGTGCCAGCAGCATGAGTCAGGAGACCCAGTACTTC. The J gene is TRBJ2-5, the V gene TRBV5-4, with D unclear. Germline CDR1 SGHNT, CDR2 YYREEE (reference sequence). CDR3 size: 12 residues. The V gene lost 4 bases and the J gene lost 5 bases, with 9 bases spanning the gap.

This chain joins TRBV15 and TRBJ2-2; 11 bases match TRBD1. J gave up 3 bases and V 4 bases, and 4 bases lay outside the gene matches. This CDR3 has 16 residues. Germline V gene data show CDR1 as LNHNV and CDR2 as YYDKDF (reference sequence). This CDR3 reads CATSTRDRGDTGELFF. The CDR3 coding sequence is TGTGCCACCAGCACCAGGGACAGGGGGGACACCGGGGAGCTGTTTTTT.

The chain uses TRBV7-9 and TRBJ1-6; D not resolved. The CDR3 runs to 12 residues. The V end lost 5 bases, the J end lost 4 bases, and 3 bases lay between the germline ends. The germline gives CDR1 SEHNR, CDR2 FQNEAQ (reference sequence). For the CDR3, the DNA is TGTGCCAGCAGCACGTATAATTCACCCCTCCACTTT. It codes for CASSTYNSPLHF.

The chain employs TRBV6-5 and TRBJ1-1; 7 bases are shared with TRBD1. Germline V gives CDR1 MNHEY, CDR2 SVGAGI. V lost 4 bases, J lost 1 base, and 3 bases stayed unmatched. The CDR3 is made up of 14 amino acids. The CDR3 nucleotides read TGTGCCAGCAGTTTTTACAGGGGGAACACTGAAGCTTTCTTT. Protein sequence: CASSFYRGNTEAFF.

To note about this clone: The junction differs from germline at one of its ends, possibly a read error. V is TRBV4-3 and J is TRBJ1-5; D is unresolved. Looked up from germline, CDR1 is LGHNA and CDR2 is YSLEER. The CDR3 extends over 15 amino acids. The CDR3 DNA sequence: TGCGCCAGCAGCAAAGACCCGAGTAGCAATCAGCCCCAGCATTTT. It is translated as CASSKDPSSNQPQHF.

The V gene is TRBV24-1, the J gene TRBJ2-3, with a tentative D call TRBD2 (6 bases). Germline V gives CDR1 KGHDR, CDR2 SFDVKD. The CDR3 length is 15 residues. Between the trimmed V and J ends, which lost 5 bases and 0 bases, there was a span of 11 bases. CDR3 in DNA: TGTGCCACCAGTGCGGAGGGATCTAGCACAGATACGCAGTATTTT. It codes for CATSAEGSSTDTQYF.

This sequence joins TRBV6-5 and TRBJ2-7; TRBD2 is a possible D gene (6 bases). The germline V and J ends were trimmed by 3 bases and 6 bases, with 21 bases remaining between them. The CDR3 contains 16 residues. From germline, CDR1 is MNHEY and CDR2 SVGAGI. The CDR3 coding sequence is TGTGCCAGCAGTTATGGGGTAGCGGACAAAGCGAGCGAGCAGTACGTC. Translation: CASSYGVADKASEQYV.

The rearrangement uses TRBV2 and TRBJ1-1, with TRBD1 as a possible D gene (6 bases). CDR1 and CDR2 (germline): SNHLY, FYNNEI. The CDR3 has 14 amino acids. V gave up 7 bases and J gave up 2 bases, with 14 bases separating them. In DNA form, the CDR3 reads TGTGCCAGCACTAAAGGACAGCTTAACACTGAAGCTTTCTTT. Translating gives CASTKGQLNTEAFF.

The rearrangement links TRBV28 to TRBJ2-3; no reliable D call. V was shortened by 5 bases and J by 0 bases, with 12 bases between the two germline ends. The germline CDR1 and CDR2 sequences are MDHEN and SYDVKM. The CDR3 is 15 amino acids. In nucleotides, the CDR3 is TGTGCCAGCAGTCCCGGTGATTGGAGCACAGATACGCAGTATTTT. Its protein is CASSPGDWSTDTQYF.

This sequence joins TRBV6-6 and TRBJ2-7; TRBD1 matches 7 bases. The CDR3 consists of 12 residues. With 5 bases clipped from V and 3 bases from J, the junction kept 1 base outside the gene matches. Germline CDR1 reads MNHNY; CDR2 reads SVGAGI (reference sequence). The DNA of the CDR3 is TGTGCCAGCAGTAGACAGGGCTACGAGCAGTACGTC. Protein: CASSRQGYEQYV.

This chain links TRBV7-3 with TRBJ2-1; D unclear. CDR3 length: 16 amino acids. The germline CDR1 and CDR2 sequences are SGHTA and FQGTGA. The V gene lost 0 bases and the J gene lost 0 bases, with 9 bases spanning the gap. CDR3 DNA: TGTGCCAGCAGCTTAACCGGTAGCCACTCCTACAATGAGCAGTTCTTC. The encoded protein is CASSLTGSHSYNEQFF.

The chain joins TRBV27 to TRBJ2-4; D ambiguous. Germline lookup yields CDR1 MNHEY and CDR2 SMNVEV (reference sequence). This CDR3 is 13 amino acids long. Between the trimmed V and J ends, which lost 7 bases and 1 base, there was a span of 8 bases. The CDR3 nucleotides read TGTGCCAGCACAGGACCTGCCAAAAACATTCAGTACTTC. Translating it yields CASTGPAKNIQYF.

The V and J genes are TRBV5-5 and TRBJ2-5; 8 nucleotides agree with TRBD2. V shed 4 bases, J shed 5 bases, and the junction held 7 bases outside the gene matches. This CDR3 comprises 14 residues. Germline V gene sequence: CDR1 SGHKS, CDR2 YYEKEE (reference sequence). In DNA form, the CDR3 reads TGTGCCAGCAGCGTCGGGGGGGGCGAGGAGACCCAGTACTTC. It codes for CASSVGGGEETQYF.

The V call is TRBV19, the J call TRBJ1-4; the D gene is possibly TRBD1 (5 bases). CDR3 length equals 15 residues. V was cut by 7 bases and J by 4 bases, with 16 bases left in between. Germline CDR1 and CDR2: LNHDA and SQIVND (reference sequence). CDR3 loop: CASTKGTANNEKLFF. Written as DNA, the CDR3 is TGTGCCAGTACTAAGGGGACGGCAAATAATGAAAAACTGTTTTTT. The full variable domain, rest sourced from reference TRBV19 and TRBJ1-4, is DGGITQSPKYLFRKEGQNVTLSCEQNLNHDAMYWYRQDPGQGLRLIYYSQIVNDFQKGDIAEGYSVSREKKESFPLTVTSAQKNPTAFYLCASTKGTANNEKLFFGSGTQLSVL.